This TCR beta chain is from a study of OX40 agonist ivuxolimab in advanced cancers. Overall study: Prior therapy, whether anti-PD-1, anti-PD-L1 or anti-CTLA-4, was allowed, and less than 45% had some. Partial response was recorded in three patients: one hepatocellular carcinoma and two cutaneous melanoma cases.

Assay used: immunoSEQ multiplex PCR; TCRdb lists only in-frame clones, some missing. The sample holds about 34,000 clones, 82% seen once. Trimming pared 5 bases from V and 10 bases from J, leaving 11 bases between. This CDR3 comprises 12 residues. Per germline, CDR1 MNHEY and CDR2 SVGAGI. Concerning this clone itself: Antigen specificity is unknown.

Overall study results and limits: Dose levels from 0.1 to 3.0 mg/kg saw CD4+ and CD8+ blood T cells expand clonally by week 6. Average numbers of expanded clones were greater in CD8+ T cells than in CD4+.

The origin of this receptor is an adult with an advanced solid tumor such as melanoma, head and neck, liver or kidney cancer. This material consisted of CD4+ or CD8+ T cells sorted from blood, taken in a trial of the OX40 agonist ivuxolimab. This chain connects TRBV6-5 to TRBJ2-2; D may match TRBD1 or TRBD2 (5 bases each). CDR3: CASSQRGAELFF. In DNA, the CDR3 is TGTGCCAGCAGTCAGAGGGGAGCGGAGCTGTTTTTT.